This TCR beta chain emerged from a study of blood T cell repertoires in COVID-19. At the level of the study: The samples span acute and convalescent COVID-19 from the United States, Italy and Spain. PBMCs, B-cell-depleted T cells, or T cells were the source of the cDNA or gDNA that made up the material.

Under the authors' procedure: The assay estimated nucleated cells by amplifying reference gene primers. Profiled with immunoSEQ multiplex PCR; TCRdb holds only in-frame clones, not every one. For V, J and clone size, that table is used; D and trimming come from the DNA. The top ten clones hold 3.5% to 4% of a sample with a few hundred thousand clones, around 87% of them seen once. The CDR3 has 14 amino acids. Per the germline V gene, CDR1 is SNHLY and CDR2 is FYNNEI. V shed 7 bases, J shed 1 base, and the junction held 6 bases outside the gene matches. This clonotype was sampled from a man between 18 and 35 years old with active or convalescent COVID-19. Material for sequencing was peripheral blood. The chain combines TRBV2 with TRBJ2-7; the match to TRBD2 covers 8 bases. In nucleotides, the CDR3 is TGTGCCAGCACCCGGGAGGGCACTTCCTACGAGCAGTACTTC. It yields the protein CASTREGTSYEQYF.